This entry is about one T cell receptor (beta chain). This sample is drawn from a study of blood T cell repertoires in COVID-19. Whole-study context: Some COVID-19 samples were acute and others convalescent; all came from the United States, Italy and Spain.

Authors' methods: Amplification of reference gene primers was used by the study to estimate nucleated cell counts. TCRdb keeps only in-frame clones here, not all; method: immunoSEQ multiplex PCR. V and J calls and clone size are copied from that table; D and trimming were computed from the DNA. The table has some 220,000 clones, around 81% seen once; the top ten hold 5.5% to 8.5%. V gave up 2 bases and J gave up 2 bases, with 19 bases separating them. The CDR3 spans 17 residues. Looked up from germline, CDR1 is MNHEY and CDR2 is SVGEGT. The material sequenced was peripheral blood. The chain combines TRBV6-2 or TRBV6-3 with TRBJ2-7; D is possibly TRBD1 (5 bases). The receptor was isolated from a woman in her 70s with acute or convalescent COVID-19. CDR3: CASSYIPGKGRTYEQYF. The CDR3 DNA reads as TGTGCCAGCAGTTACATCCCAGGGAAAGGTAGGACCTACGAGCAGTACTTC.